The 5 T cell receptor beta chains reported below all come from one sample, sequenced in a study of cytomegalovirus exposure and HLA in healthy donors. TCRdb's table, derived via immunoSEQ multiplex PCR, lists solely in-frame clones and lacks some. This sample has approximately 76,000 clones, with 94% found just once. The sample taken for sequencing was PBMCs. Every receptor here comes from a woman aged 18-30 years in good health and CMV-seronegative.

The CDR3 loop reads CASSFDAGNTEAFF. CDR3 nucleotide sequence: TGTGCCAGCAGTTTCGATGCGGGAAACACTGAAGCTTTCTTT. The rearrangement links TRBV6-5 to TRBJ1-1, with unresolved D. Between the trimmed V and J ends, which lost 4 bases and 2 bases, there was a span of 11 bases. CDR3 length equals 14 residues. Germline V gene sequence: CDR1 MNHEY, CDR2 SVGAGI.

This clone was found once. The J gene is TRBJ2-3, the V gene TRBV30; 9 nucleotides align to TRBD1. Trimming removed 3 bases from V and 5 bases from J; junction bases left unmatched: 0. In germline, CDR1 is GTSNPN, CDR2 SVGIG (reference sequence). The CDR3 sequence is 12 residues long. The CDR3 coding sequence is TGTGCCTGGAGGGACAGGGGAGATACGCAGTATTTT. Its translation: CAWRDRGDTQYF.

This chain connects TRBV7-9 to TRBJ2-3; the D gene is possibly TRBD1 (5 bases). V was cut by 5 bases and J by 3 bases, with 21 bases left in between. From germline, CDR1 is SEHNR and CDR2 FQNEAQ (reference sequence). The CDR3 runs to 17 residues. The DNA for the CDR3 is TGTGCCAGCAGCGAAACGACAGACCCCGTAGGGACAGATACGCAGTATTTT. Translated, it gives CASSETTDPVGTDTQYF.

The gene calls are TRBV12-5 and TRBJ1-1; D gene unclear. The ends were cut back, 7 bases at V and 3 bases at J, with 15 bases in the middle. Germline CDR1 is LGHNT and CDR2 is FRNRAP. This CDR3 has 14 residues. In DNA, the CDR3 is TGTGCTAGTGACCACTCAGCGAGGGACACTGAAGCTTTCTTT. Translating it yields CASDHSARDTEAFF.

This clone is deemed medium-sized. The chain joins TRBV6-1 to TRBJ1-5, with TRBD1 as a possible D gene (6 bases). Germline loops: CDR1 MNHNS, CDR2 SASEGT. The V and J ends lost 1 base and 6 bases respectively, with 13 bases between them. The CDR3 is 15 residues long. Here the CDR3 DNA reads TGTGCCAGCAGTGAAGAACAGGGCGGTATTCAGCCCCAGCATTTT. It specifies CASSEEQGGIQPQHF.